These T cell receptor beta chains were read from a single sample in a study of cytomegalovirus exposure and HLA in healthy donors. Sequencing was performed with immunoSEQ multiplex PCR; in TCRdb, only in-frame clones are kept and a portion is missing. The sample lists about 160,000 clones; roughly 80% were seen once. Sequences were obtained from PBMCs. Receptors were obtained from a woman aged 45-65 years in good health and CMV-seronegative. CDR3s include the opening cysteine and the closing phenylalanine or tryptophan. D genes are given only for firm matches. Rows give clone size only sometimes, using once, few, many, or a class for an expanded clone.

j_call,cdr3_length,clone_size,v_call,d_call,cdr3_aa,cdr3_nt
TRBJ2-3,14,many,TRBV7-2,TRBD2,CASSLGLAPDTQYF,TGTGCCAGCAGCTTAGGACTAGCCCCCGATACGCAGTATTTT
TRBJ2-2,16,.,TRBV29-1,.,CSVEREEGFGTGELFF,TGCAGCGTTGAAAGGGAGGAGGGATTTGGAACCGGGGAGCTGTTTTTT
TRBJ2-1,14,.,TRBV28,TRBD2,CATWRTSGYNEQFF,TGTGCCACTTGGAGGACTAGCGGTTACAATGAGCAGTTCTTC
TRBJ2-2,14,.,TRBV4-2,TRBD1,CASSPGGRGGELFF,TGTGCCAGCAGCCCAGGGGGCCGTGGCGGGGAGCTGTTTTTT
TRBJ2-7,12,.,TRBV29-1,.,CSVWDTIYEQYF,TGCAGCGTTTGGGACACAATCTACGAGCAGTACTTC
TRBJ1-1,15,.,TRBV7-2,.,CASSLSPAVNTEAFF,TGTGCCAGCAGCTTATCCCCGGCGGTGAACACTGAAGCTTTCTTT
TRBJ1-5,15,.,TRBV5-1,TRBD1,CASSLGTGISQPQHF,TGCGCCAGCAGCTTGGGGACAGGGATCAGTCAGCCCCAGCATTTT
TRBJ1-4,15,.,TRBV2,TRBD1,CASSRNRGSNEKLFF,TGTGCCAGCAGTCGAAACAGGGGAAGTAATGAAAAACTGTTTTTT
TRBJ1-2,13,.,TRBV5-4,.,CASTLQGSRGYTF,TGTGCCAGCACATTACAGGGTTCGCGCGGCTACACCTTC
TRBJ1-1,14,.,TRBV7-9,TRBD1,CASSRTGTGWDAFF,TGTGCCAGCAGCAGAACCGGGACAGGGTGGGATGCTTTCTTT
TRBJ2-7,17,.,TRBV11-2,TRBD2,CASRALEGLASSNEQYF,TGTGCCAGCAGGGCCTTAGAGGGACTAGCGTCGTCTAACGAGCAGTACTTC
TRBJ1-3,16,.,TRBV11-2,.,CASSYPWGLSGNTIYF,TGTGCCAGCAGCTACCCGTGGGGCCTCTCTGGAAACACCATATATTTT
TRBJ1-2,14,.,TRBV9,TRBD1,CASSVVGTGGAYTF,TGTGCCAGCAGCGTAGTGGGGACAGGGGGGGCCTACACCTTC